Listed here is a single T cell receptor beta chain. The CDR3 has 13 residues. CDR1 is WSHSY and CDR2 is SAAADI in the germline V gene. The germline V and J ends were trimmed by 3 bases and 0 bases, with 6 bases remaining between them. Some clones are missing from TCRdb's copy, which holds only in-frame ones; the method was immunoSEQ multiplex PCR. The top ten hold roughly a sixth of the sample, which has about 76,000 clones, approximately 80% seen once. This record belongs to a study of blood T cell repertoires in COVID-19. This sequence originates from a human donor in a cohort sampled during active COVID-19. The rearrangement uses TRBV10-2 and TRBJ2-7; D is ambiguous. The sequenced sample was peripheral blood. The CDR3: CASSEAPSYEQYF. For the CDR3, the DNA is TGCGCCAGCAGTGAAGCTCCCTCCTACGAGCAGTACTTC.